This T cell receptor (beta chain) is drawn from a study of Ad26.COV2.S vaccination and SARS-CoV-2 variants. Study in general: Participant was drawn from the COV1001 Ad26.COV2.S trial arm.

Trimming shortened V by 4 bases and J by 0 bases, and 5 bases separated the two germline ends. The CDR3 runs 12 residues. CDR1 is GTSNPN, CDR2 SVGIG, per germline (reference sequence). The assay was immunoSEQ multiplex PCR, and TCRdb's table has in-frame clones only and misses some. The sample holds fewer than 400,000 clones, more than 85% seen once. Documented treatment: about 20 received Ad26.COV2.S at low or high dose, single or two shots; 5 received placebo; per-sample allocation not given. Sampling was done on day 63 after the first vaccine or placebo injection. The gene calls are TRBV30 and TRBJ2-3, with D perhaps matching TRBD1 (5 bases). The source of this sequence is a person between 18 and 65 years old who received the Ad26.COV2.S COVID-19 vaccine or a placebo. Source: peripheral blood, taken in a trial of Ad26.COV2.S vaccine versus placebo. As DNA, the CDR3 is TGTGCCTGGACAGGGAGCACAGATACGCAGTATTTT. This encodes CAWTGSTDTQYF.